The rows below give T cell receptor beta chains drawn from one sample of a study of T cells in localized non-small cell lung cancer. Clones were sequenced by immunoSEQ multiplex PCR, and TCRdb holds only the in-frame ones, with some missing. The table includes tens of thousands of clones, roughly 84% detected once. Sample: peripheral blood, taken before any cancer treatment. These receptors all stem from a female donor older than 55 with stage I lung adenocarcinoma. Each CDR3 is given with its conserved first and last residue. The D gene is left open where the match is weak. Clone size is stated in some rows and not others, as once, few, many or a class when expanded.

TGTGCCAGCAGCTTCGGGACTCTGCCCGAGACCCAGTACTTC CASSFGTLPETQYF TRBJ2-5 . TRBV7-2 .
TGTGCCAGCAGCTCCCGGGACGGACCCTACGAGCAGTACTTC CASSSRDGPYEQYF TRBJ2-7 . TRBV7-8 .
TGTGCCAGCAGCATAGCCCCTACTACTCAAAGTGAAAAACTGTTTTTT CASSIAPTTQSEKLFF TRBJ1-4 . TRBV11-3 .
TGTGCCAGTACTCAATCCGGGACACGGGGGCCCAACGTCCTGACTTTC CASTQSGTRGPNVLTF TRBJ2-6 . TRBV19 .
TGCGCCAGCAGCCAAGCCCGGGTTGGAGCCGGGGAGCTGTTTTTT CASSQARVGAGELFF TRBJ2-2 . TRBV4-1 .
TGCGCCAGCAGTCAATCTGCCAGACCGAACACTGAAGCTTTCTTT CASSQSARPNTEAFF TRBJ1-1 . TRBV23-1 .
TGTGCCAGCAGCTTAGGCGCGGGGGGCACCGGGGAGCTGTTTTTT CASSLGAGGTGELFF TRBJ2-2 . TRBV7-6 TRBD2
TGTGCCAGTAGTATTCAGGGCTGGAACACTGAAGCTTTCTTT CASSIQGWNTEAFF TRBJ1-1 few TRBV19 .
TGCGCCAGCAGGAACCAAGCTCAGGGTGACACTGAAGCTTTCTTT CASRNQAQGDTEAFF TRBJ1-1 . TRBV5-1 .
TGTGCCAGTAGTATCCGCCCGGACGCTGAAAAACTGTTTTTT CASSIRPDAEKLFF TRBJ1-4 . TRBV19 .
TGTGCCAGCAGTGACATGGGCAGGGGCAGCAATCAGCCCCAGCATTTT CASSDMGRGSNQPQHF TRBJ1-5 . TRBV2 .
TGCAGCGCGAAGGAGATTACGTACAATGAGCAGTTCTTC CSAKEITYNEQFF TRBJ2-1 . TRBV29-1 .
TGTGCCAGCTCACCAACGACAGGGTGGGGTAACTATGGCTACACCTTC CASSPTTGWGNYGYTF TRBJ1-2 . TRBV18 TRBD1
TGTGCCAGCAGCTTATACGAGAACACTGAAGCTTTCTTT CASSLYENTEAFF TRBJ1-1 . TRBV11-3 .
TGTGCCAGTAGTAAGGTGACAGGGGACCTAGCTAACTATGGCTACACCTTC CASSKVTGDLANYGYTF TRBJ1-2 . TRBV19 TRBD1
TGTGCCAGCAGTTTTTTAGGGACAGGGGAGTATGATACGCAGTATTTT CASSFLGTGEYDTQYF TRBJ2-3 . TRBV28 TRBD1
TGTGCCAGCAGTCCAGGGTTGTACGAGCAGTACTTC CASSPGLYEQYF TRBJ2-7 . TRBV6-6 .
TGTGCCTGGAGTGCTGTCCAAGAGACCCAGTACTTC CAWSAVQETQYF TRBJ2-5 . TRBV30 .
TGTGCCAGCAGCTTAAGAGGGGGGGACAATCAGCCCCAGCATTTT CASSLRGGDNQPQHF TRBJ1-5 . TRBV11-3 .
TGTGCCAGCAGCCGCTACAGGGACGTCGGCTACACCTTC CASSRYRDVGYTF TRBJ1-2 . TRBV5-5 .
TGTGCCAGTAGGGCTAGCGGGAAAGAGACCCAGTACTTC CASRASGKETQYF TRBJ2-5 . TRBV19 TRBD2
TGTGCCAGTAAGACAGTTGAGAACACTGAAGCTTTCTTT CASKTVENTEAFF TRBJ1-1 once TRBV2 .
TGTGCCAGCAGCCAAGAAACCGGGGCCAACGTCCTGACTTTC CASSQETGANVLTF TRBJ2-6 . TRBV4-2 .
TGTGCCAGCAGGGGGCGGGCACGAAGCACAGATACGCAGTATTTT CASRGRARSTDTQYF TRBJ2-3 . TRBV4-2 .
TGCGCCAGCAGCCAAGATCAAATCGAGGGGGGCTGGGAGGCGAACACTGAAGCTTTCTTT CASSQDQIEGGWEANTEAFF TRBJ1-1 . TRBV4-3 .
TGTGCCAGCACCCCAGAGATTCTGGGATTAACACTGGAAGCTTTCTTT CASTPEILGLTLEAFF TRBJ1-1 . TRBV7-2 .
TGTGCCAGCAGTTTCAGGCCCCAGGGGGGCGAGCAGTACTTC CASSFRPQGGEQYF TRBJ2-7 few TRBV6-6 .
TGCGCCAGCAGCCCGGGAGCGGGGGAAGAGACCCAGTACTTC CASSPGAGEETQYF TRBJ2-5 . TRBV5-1 TRBD2
TGCGCCAGCAGCCAAGAGACAGCCCTCTCCTCTGGAAACACCATATATTTT CASSQETALSSGNTIYF TRBJ1-3 . TRBV4-3 .
TGTGCCAGCAGTTTACTGGGACAAAGAAACTTC CASSLLGQRNF TRBJ2-7 . TRBV27 .
TGCAGCGTTGCTTCAAGTCGAGGAGGGAGGAACACTGAAGCTTTCTTT CSVASSRGGRNTEAFF TRBJ1-1 . TRBV29-1 .
TGCGCCAGCAGCCAAGATCCGAGGGGCGAGCAGTACTTC CASSQDPRGEQYF TRBJ2-7 . TRBV4-1 .
TGTGCCAGCAGTGACCCGGGACAGGGACCAGCTTTAGGCTACACCTTC CASSDPGQGPALGYTF TRBJ1-2 . TRBV6-1 TRBD1
TGTGCCAGCAGTGGAATGGGAAGGGATAATGAAAAACTGTTTTTT CASSGMGRDNEKLFF TRBJ1-4 . TRBV2 .
TGTGCCAGCAGAGGACTAGCGGGGCGCCGAGAGACCCAGTACTTC CASRGLAGRRETQYF TRBJ2-5 few TRBV11-2 TRBD2
TGTGCCACCAGCACCGGGGGCAGGGGGCAGGGGGAGACCCAGTACTTC CATSTGGRGQGETQYF TRBJ2-5 . TRBV15 TRBD1
TGTGCCAGCAGCTTTTACGGACTAGCGGGGTACCAAGAGACCCAGTACTTC CASSFYGLAGYQETQYF TRBJ2-5 . TRBV11-1 TRBD2
TGTGCCAGCTCAGGACTAGGAGATTTAGGCTACACCTTC CASSGLGDLGYTF TRBJ1-2 . TRBV6-1 .
TGCAGCGTGGCTATATGGCAGCGAGTCAACAATGAGCAGTTCTTC CSVAIWQRVNNEQFF TRBJ2-1 . TRBV29-1 .
TGTGCCAGTAGTATATCTGCGATACAGCTCTATGGCTACACCTTC CASSISAIQLYGYTF TRBJ1-2 few TRBV19 .
TGTGCCAGTAGCATCTCGAACACTGAAGCTTTCTTT CASSISNTEAFF TRBJ1-1 . TRBV19 .
TGTGCCAGCAGGGTCGATGGGACAGGGAGAGCTGAGCAGTTCTTC CASRVDGTGRAEQFF TRBJ2-1 . TRBV7-3 TRBD1
TGCGCCAGCAGCTTAGGGGGGGCCTACAATGAGCAGTTCTTC CASSLGGAYNEQFF TRBJ2-1 . TRBV5-1 .
TGTGCCAGCAGGGGAGAGAGGGGCGTCCTCGAGCAGTACTTC CASRGERGVLEQYF TRBJ2-7 . TRBV6-5 .
TGTGCCAGTCGAACCGGGACAGGGCATTCACCCCTCCACTTT CASRTGTGHSPLHF TRBJ1-6 few TRBV18 TRBD1
TGTGCCAGCAGCCGGACAGGGGAGGCCTACAATGAGCAGTTCTTC CASSRTGEAYNEQFF TRBJ2-1 . TRBV27 TRBD1
TGTGCCAGCAGCGACGATGACGAGGGAGATACGCAGTATTTT CASSDDDEGDTQYF TRBJ2-3 . TRBV9 .
TGTGCCAGTAGGGTGGTCAACACCGGGGAGCTGTTTTTT CASRVVNTGELFF TRBJ2-2 . TRBV19 .
TGTGCCAGCGCGACCCGGGACAGCTTTAATGAAAAACTGTTTTTT CASATRDSFNEKLFF TRBJ1-4 . TRBV6-5 TRBD1
TGTGCCAGCAGTTTCCACTCCTACGGAGATACGCAGTATTTT CASSFHSYGDTQYF TRBJ2-3 . TRBV6-5 .
TGTGCCAGTAGTAGTCAGCGGGAAGGGCTCGAGCAGTACTTC CASSSQREGLEQYF TRBJ2-7 . TRBV19 TRBD2
TGCGCCAGCAGCCCCTCCACCTCCACCGGGGAGCTGTTTTTT CASSPSTSTGELFF TRBJ2-2 . TRBV5-1 .
TGTGCCACCGTATCGTCCGGGGGTATTAGGGAGCAGTACTTC CATVSSGGIREQYF TRBJ2-7 . TRBV28 .
TGTGCCAGCAGCTTAGTAGGGGGGGGCCAGCTTCGTGAGCAGTACTTC CASSLVGGGQLREQYF TRBJ2-7 . TRBV11-2 .
TGTGCCAGCAGCTTGGGGGGGGCAAGCTCCTACAATGAGCAGTTCTTC CASSLGGASSYNEQFF TRBJ2-1 . TRBV5-4 .
TGCAGCGTAATTAGCGGGAGCCGTAATGAGCAGTTCTTC CSVISGSRNEQFF TRBJ2-1 . TRBV29-1 TRBD2
TGTGCCAGCAGTGAAAACAGGGATGAAAAACTGTTTTTT CASSENRDEKLFF TRBJ1-4 . TRBV6-1 .
TGTGCCAGCTCACCAGAAGGGACGGAGCCCCAGCATTTT CASSPEGTEPQHF TRBJ1-5 . TRBV18 .
TGTGCCATCACCACTACCCACACGGGACAAGAGACCCAGTACTTC CAITTTHTGQETQYF TRBJ2-5 . TRBV10-3 .
TGTGCCAGCAGGTCCCTAGCGGGAGTTTGCGAGCAGTACTTC CASRSLAGVCEQYF TRBJ2-7 . TRBV6-4 TRBD2